These T cell receptor beta chains were read from a single sample in a study of T-cell memory formation after mild COVID-19. TCRdb redid the calling of the 5' RACE reads with MiXCR, one entry per CDR3 protein. The sample holds around 200,000 distinct CDR3 sequences, 9.5% seen once. Sequences were obtained from PBMCs or a T cell subset sorted from them (not recorded which). The receptors stem from a man between 18 and 29 years old who had mild COVID-19 (a few samples of this study predate the infection). Cell type and time point are not known. The CDR3 runs from the conserved cysteine through the conserved F or W. The order of the fields is J gene, clone size, V gene, D gene, CDR3 protein, CDR3 DNA. The D gene is left open where the match is weak. The listing skips clone size in some rows; elsewhere it reads once, few, many or a size class.

>TRBJ2-1|few|TRBV4-3|-
CASSQEPYGNEQFF
TGCGCCAGCAGCCAAGAACCTTATGGGAATGAGCAGTTCTTC
>TRBJ1-2|many|TRBV27|-
CASSLIARGSLSGYTF
TGTGCCAGCAGTTTAATTGCCCGGGGCTCCTTGAGCGGCTACACCTTC
>TRBJ2-7|-|TRBV12-3/TRBV12-4|-
CASSRTYEQYF
TGTGCCAGCAGTCGGACTTACGAGCAGTACTTC
>TRBJ1-5|many|TRBV15|-
CATSRPPLQGIGQPQHF
TGTGCCACCAGCCGACCCCCCCTACAGGGAATAGGTCAGCCCCAGCATTTT
>TRBJ2-1|-|TRBV27|-
CASREDFESYNEQFF
TGTGCCAGCAGGGAAGACTTTGAATCCTACAATGAGCAGTTCTTC
>TRBJ1-2|few|TRBV11-2|-
CASSLGGSGVGGYTF
TGTGCCAGCAGCTTAGGGGGCTCGGGGGTCGGTGGCTACACCTTC
>TRBJ2-5|-|TRBV29-1|-
CSVTQGQETQYF
TGCAGCGTTACCCAGGGGCAAGAGACCCAGTACTTC
>TRBJ2-1|-|TRBV6-5|-
CASSYSSRAYNEQFF
TGTGCCAGCAGTTACTCGAGTAGGGCCTACAATGAGCAGTTCTTC
>TRBJ2-2|few|TRBV11-2|TRBD2
CASSYPSGGHNTGELFF
TGTGCCAGCAGCTATCCTAGCGGGGGCCACAACACCGGGGAGCTGTTTTTT
>TRBJ2-5|-|TRBV20-1|TRBD2
CSASLAGGPQETQYF
TGCAGTGCTAGCCTAGCGGGGGGGCCCCAAGAGACCCAGTACTTC
>TRBJ1-5|few|TRBV7-2|-
CASSLGVIGPVRNQPQHF
TGTGCCAGCAGCTTAGGGGTGATCGGACCGGTCCGCAATCAGCCCCAGCATTTT
>TRBJ1-2|few|TRBV10-3|TRBD1
CAISEPRDRGLQGYGYTF
TGTGCCATCAGCGAGCCCCGGGACAGGGGGCTTCAGGGCTATGGCTACACCTTC